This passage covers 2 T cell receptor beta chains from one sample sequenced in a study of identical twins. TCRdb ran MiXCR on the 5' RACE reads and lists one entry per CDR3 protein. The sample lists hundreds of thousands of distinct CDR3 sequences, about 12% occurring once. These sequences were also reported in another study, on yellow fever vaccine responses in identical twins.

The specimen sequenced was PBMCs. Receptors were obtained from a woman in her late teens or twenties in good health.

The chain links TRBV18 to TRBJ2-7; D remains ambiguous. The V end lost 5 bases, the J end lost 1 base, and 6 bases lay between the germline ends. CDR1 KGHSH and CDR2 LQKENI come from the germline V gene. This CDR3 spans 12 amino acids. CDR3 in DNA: TGTGCCAGCTCAGCCGAATCCTACGAGCAGTACTTC. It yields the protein CASSAESYEQYF.

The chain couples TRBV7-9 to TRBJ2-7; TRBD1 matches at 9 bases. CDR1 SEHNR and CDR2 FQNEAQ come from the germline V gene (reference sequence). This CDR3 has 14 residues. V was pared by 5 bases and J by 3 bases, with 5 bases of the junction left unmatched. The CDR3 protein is CASSRRDRDYEQYV. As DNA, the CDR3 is TGTGCCAGCAGCCGCCGGGACAGGGACTACGAGCAGTACGTC.